A single sample gave rise to the 10 T cell receptor beta chains below, sequenced in a study of blood T cell repertoires in COVID-19. Using immunoSEQ multiplex PCR, the repertoire was profiled, and TCRdb retains in-frame clones only, with some absent. The table lists approximately 170,000 clones, roughly 84% of them singletons. The specimen sequenced was PBMCs or T cells enriched from blood (not recorded which). These receptors all come from a woman in her fifties or sixties who had recovered from COVID-19.

This chain joins TRBV28 and TRBJ2-7; 9 positions match TRBD2. Germline V gene lookup returns CDR1 MDHEN and CDR2 SYDVKM. The V segment lost 3 bases and the J segment 9 bases; nucleotides outside the gene matches: 9. The CDR3 has 14 residues. CDR3 residues: CASSFGTSQRGQYF. CDR3 DNA: TGTGCCAGCAGTTTCGGGACTAGCCAACGGGGGCAGTACTTC. The variable domain in full, completed from reference TRBV28 and TRBJ2-7, reads DVKVTQSSRYLVKRTGEKVFLECVQDMDHENMFWYRQDPGLGLRLIYFSYDVKMKEKGDIPEGYSVSREKKERFSLILESASTNQTSMYLCASSFGTSQRGQYFGPGTRLTVT.

The V gene is TRBV9, the J gene TRBJ2-5; D remains ambiguous. There are 13 residues in the CDR3. The V and J ends lost 4 bases and 0 bases respectively, with 7 bases between them. The germline V gene has CDR1 SGDLS and CDR2 YYNGEE. CDR3 region: CASSSPYQETQYF. The CDR3 DNA reads TGTGCCAGCAGCTCTCCGTACCAAGAGACCCAGTACTTC.

Here the CDR3 reads CASSIGRGLSEQFF. The CDR3 DNA reads TGTGCCAGTAGTATAGGTAGAGGGCTCAGTGAGCAGTTCTTC. This rearrangement joins TRBV19 to TRBJ2-1, with D perhaps matching TRBD2 (5 bases). CDR1 is LNHDA and CDR2 is SQIVND in the germline V gene (reference sequence). The CDR3 is 14 residues long. V was clipped by 1 base and J by 9 bases, with 13 bases between them.

This chain connects TRBV18 to TRBJ1-1, with 7 bases identical to TRBD1. J gave up 1 base and V 0 bases, and 8 bases lay outside the gene matches. The length of the CDR3 is 17 residues. CDR1 is KGHSH, CDR2 LQKENI, per germline. CDR3 protein: CASSPPDRAWENTEAFF. In DNA form, the CDR3 reads TGTGCCAGCTCACCACCCGACAGGGCTTGGGAGAACACTGAAGCTTTCTTT.

The sample holds one count of this clone. DNA for the CDR3: TGTGCCAGCAGCTTAGACTGGACTAGCGGAGAGGTGTACTTC. Its protein product is CASSLDWTSGEVYF. The J gene is TRBJ2-7, the V gene TRBV7-2; 10 positions agree with TRBD2. The CDR3 runs 14 residues. CDR1 SGHTA and CDR2 FQGNSA come from the germline V gene. J lost 12 bases, V lost 1 base, and 9 bases had no gene match.

The table lists this clone with a few counts. CDR3 bases: TGTGCCAGCAGTTACGTGACAGTGAACACTGAAGCTTTCTTT. This encodes CASSYVTVNTEAFF. J is TRBJ1-1 and V is TRBV6-2 or TRBV6-3; D might be TRBD1 (5 bases). V was trimmed by 2 bases and J by 0 bases, leaving 7 bases between them. Per the germline V gene, CDR1 is MNHEY and CDR2 is SVGEGT. The CDR3 covers 14 residues.

The chain has TRBV27 and TRBJ2-3; D unclear. V lost 4 bases and J 2 bases, leaving 10 bases between the germline ends. CDR1 and CDR2 (germline): MNHEY, SMNVEV (reference sequence). The CDR3 covers 14 residues. CDR3 sequence (DNA): TGTGCCAGCAGTTCTAAGCCCCACACAGATACGCAGTATTTT. This gives the protein CASSSKPHTDTQYF.

The chain is built from TRBV19 and TRBJ1-2, with TRBD1 matching over 7 bases. The CDR3 totals 14 residues. The trim removed 6 bases at V and 4 bases at J, leaving 8 bases unmatched. The germline V gene encodes CDR1 LNHDA and CDR2 SQIVND (reference sequence). The CDR3: CASSRDAGGYGYTF. CDR3 in DNA: TGTGCCAGTAGCCGGGACGCAGGGGGCTATGGCTACACCTTC.

This chain links TRBV7-2 with TRBJ2-3; TRBD2 agrees at 7 bases. This CDR3 has 15 amino acids. Per germline, CDR1 SGHTA and CDR2 FQGNSA. Germline trimming cut 3 bases from V and 1 base from J; bases unmatched to any gene: 4. The CDR3 spells CASSFQSGGTDTQYF. The CDR3 DNA reads as TGTGCCAGCAGCTTTCAAAGCGGGGGCACAGATACGCAGTATTTT.

The chain uses TRBV7-2 and TRBJ1-4, with D tentatively TRBD1 (5 bases). Trimming cost V 3 bases and J 4 bases, with 12 bases left between them. This CDR3 comprises 15 residues. CDR1 SGHTA and CDR2 FQGNSA come from the germline V gene. CDR3 protein: CASSFQGLSNEKLFF. CDR3 in DNA: TGTGCCAGCAGCTTCCAGGGTTTAAGTAATGAAAAACTGTTTTTT.